This T cell receptor beta chain was profiled in a study of T cells in Graves' hyperthyroidism and ophthalmopathy (dated by TCRdb to the late 2010s). With regard to the full study: Peripheral blood was sampled at the time of initial diagnosis, prior to any treatment. To identify TCR V-J signatures that set the groups apart, the researchers used a discovery cohort of about a hundred patients, made up of some 41 with Graves' ophthalmopathy and some 60 with stable Graves' hyperthyroidism. Whether ophthalmopathy could be predicted prospectively was tested in an independent validation cohort made up of 18 hyperthyroidism patients plus 17 patients who later progressed to ophthalmopathy. The roughly 94 discovery patients were randomly split 7:3 into training and test sets. In six Graves' hyperthyroidism patients, the study also compared T-cell repertoires from thyroid tissue with T-cell repertoires from blood. After blood sampling, hyperthyroidism patients were treated with methimazole at a starting dose of 30 mg daily, and ophthalmopathy patients were treated with high-dose intravenous methylprednisolone. The paper describes TCR Vbeta CDR3 sequencing of around 130 peripheral blood samples, made up of approximately 40 ophthalmopathy patients, around 78 hyperthyroidism patients and roughly 17 progressor patients. Broader findings and caveats from the paper: In validation, the model predicted progression to ophthalmopathy a median of around 6.5 months before onset, with roughly 70% sensitivity and about 75% specificity. A 13 V-J signature model separated ophthalmopathy from stable hyperthyroidism, with 87.88% sensitivity and 81% to 83% specificity in cross-validation and 80%/75% in testing. Blood samples also contained most of the expanded thyroid clonotypes (frequency above 0.001), which suggests that blood repertoires may reflect thyroid immune responses. Sample size was not statistically predetermined, and blinding of investigators to group allocation was not performed.

TCR beta CDR3 regions were amplified from RNA transcripts. The TCR CDR3 was subjected to a first round of RT-PCR using the HTBI primer set and the Qiagen OneStep RT-PCR kit. Libraries were constructed in a second round of multiplex PCR, after which size selection and purification were performed. Libraries were sequenced paired-end with 100 bp reads on an Illumina HiSeq2000. For the original study's pipeline: SOAPnuke was used to process the raw data, removing reads that contained adapters or uncalled bases, had a mean Phred below 15, or lacked an exact match to the constant primer or identifier. High-quality paired reads were merged with COPE v1.2.5, and unique nucleotide sequences were defined as clonotypes. Clonotypes were aligned to IMGT TRBV, TRBD and TRBJ reference segments using MiTCR v1.1. The analysis was restricted to V-J combinations with a frequency above 0.0001, which together covered approximately 99% of the repertoires. A TCS score was defined as the ratio of F50 (clonal expansion) to E x V (chaos), with BLOSUM62-based TCRdist applied between CDR3 peptides within each V-J. Welch's t-statistics and random forest reduced around 520 V-J features to around 14, which were used in a naive Bayes classifier (R e1071). The public reads were quality trimmed at Q25 with fastp and then assembled into clones with MiXCR by TCRdb, keeping productive beta chains. Identical CDR3 proteins give one entry, which carries the most common genes and DNA. For this entry, the V and J calls and clone size follow TCRdb and not the study's own pipeline. This sample has a few hundred thousand distinct CDR3 sequences in its table, and about 18% of those were observed once. The ten largest clones capture about 4% of the sample.

This clonotype showed up many times. Its antigen has not been determined. There are no base qualities to consult, and no much larger clone falls within one base. A patient counted as having stable Graves' hyperthyroidism if no progression to ophthalmopathy occurred over 18 months of follow-up. Hyperthyroidism patients were newly diagnosed, with disease duration under 2 months, and aged 18 to 65 years. Patients with uncontrolled infections, other autoimmune diseases, pregnancy or lactation were excluded. Diagnoses were established on the basis of clinical symptoms, serum thyroxine and TRAb, thyroid ultrasound, and orbital computed tomography. PBMCs were isolated from about 9.2 ml of fresh peripheral blood by Ficoll-Paque density gradient centrifugation. Trizol reagent was used to extract total RNA, and RNA quality was then checked on an Agilent 2100 Bioanalyzer. A distance of 9 bases separates the germline ends of V and J, which lose 4 bases and 2 bases respectively. CDR1 and CDR2 are read off the germline V gene as SNHLY and FYNNEI. Taken from cysteine to phenylalanine, the CDR3 has 14 residues. Only the CDR3 portion is preserved as DNA: 42 bases, with reading frame beginning at the first base.

The TCR was taken from a woman in her late teens or twenties with Graves' hyperthyroidism. Recombination joined TRBV2 with TRBJ1-5, with an unclear D gene assignment. What was sequenced was blood. The DNA sequence reads TGTGCCAGCAGTGTTGGGCAGGGCAATCAGCCCCAGCATTTT. Translated, this gives CASSVGQGNQPQHF.